What follows describes a single T cell receptor beta chain. There are 13 residues in the CDR3. Germline V CDR1 and CDR2: DFQATT, SNEGSKA (reference sequence). Trimming removed 0 bases from V and 5 bases from J, with 10 bases in between. Each CDR3 protein is one row after TCRdb ran MiXCR on the PCR reads. Here the sample spans 15,000 or so distinct CDR3 sequences, roughly 71% being singletons. The record originates from a study of vaccination and CD4 T cells after COVID-19. The sample was CD4+ T cells from blood, taken after SARS-CoV-2 vaccination. The V gene is TRBV20-1, the J gene TRBJ1-2; D uncertain. This receptor was obtained from a human donor who had recovered from COVID-19. For the CDR3, the DNA is TGCAGTGCTAGAGATGGAGTCACATATGGCTACACCTTC. Its translation: CSARDGVTYGYTF.